This T cell receptor beta chain was identified in a study of vaccination effects on CD4 cells after COVID-19. Study-wide findings and caveats: Late in the post-vaccination period, infection-induced and vaccine-induced clones underwent marked clonal contraction.

TCRdb keeps only in-frame clones here, not all; method: immunoSEQ multiplex PCR. Among about 36,000 clones listed, over 60% were seen once. As regards this clone: The antigen is unknown.

Viral peptide pools were used in the ViraFEST assay to expand antigen-specific CD4+ T cells, and sequencing came afterward. A roughly ten-day culture period preceded the isolation of CD4+ T cells. The person was diagnosed with PCR-confirmed SARS-CoV-2 infection between March and December 2020. The sequence was collected from a human donor who had a prior SARS-CoV-2 infection. The sequenced sample was CD4+ T cells from PBMCs cultured with HCoV-NL63 spike peptides, obtained before COVID-19 vaccination.

Here the CDR3 DNA reads TGTGCCTGGACCAGGCCGCCTCCCCGCCTGAACACTGAAGCTTTCTTT. Amino acid sequence: CAWTRPPPRLNTEAFF. The chain has TRBV30 and TRBJ1-1, with D uncertain. The CDR3 runs 16 residues. The germline CDR1 and CDR2 sequences are GTSNPN and SVGIG (reference sequence). Trimming removed 4 bases from V and 0 bases from J, with 18 bases in between.